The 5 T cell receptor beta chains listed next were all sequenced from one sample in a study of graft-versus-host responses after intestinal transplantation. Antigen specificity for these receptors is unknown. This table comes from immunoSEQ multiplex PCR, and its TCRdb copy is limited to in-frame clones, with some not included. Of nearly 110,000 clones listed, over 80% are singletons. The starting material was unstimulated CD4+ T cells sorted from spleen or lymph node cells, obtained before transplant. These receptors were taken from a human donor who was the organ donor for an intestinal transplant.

CDR3 DNA sequence: TGTGCCAGCAGCTTGAGGGGGCTAGCGGGGAGCACAGATACGCAGTATTTT. This encodes CASSLRGLAGSTDTQYF. This chain uses TRBV9 with TRBJ2-3; 9 bases map to TRBD2. The V gene end was trimmed by 4 bases and the J gene end by 0 bases; junction bases not matched to a gene: 9. This CDR3 spans 17 amino acids. Germline V gene lookup returns CDR1 SGDLS and CDR2 YYNGEE.

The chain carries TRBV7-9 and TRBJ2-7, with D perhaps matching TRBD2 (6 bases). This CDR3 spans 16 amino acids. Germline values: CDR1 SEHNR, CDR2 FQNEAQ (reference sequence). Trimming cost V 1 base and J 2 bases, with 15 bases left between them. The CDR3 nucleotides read TGTGCCAGCAGCTTAGAGTTTGCGGGGATCCCCTACGAGCAGTACTTC. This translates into CASSLEFAGIPYEQYF.

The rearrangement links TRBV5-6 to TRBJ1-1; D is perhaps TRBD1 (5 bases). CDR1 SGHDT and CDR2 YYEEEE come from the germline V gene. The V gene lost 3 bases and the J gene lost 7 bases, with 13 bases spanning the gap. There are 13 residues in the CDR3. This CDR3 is CASSYRRDGEAFF. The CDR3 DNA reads TGTGCCAGCAGCTACCGCCGGGACGGTGAAGCTTTCTTT.

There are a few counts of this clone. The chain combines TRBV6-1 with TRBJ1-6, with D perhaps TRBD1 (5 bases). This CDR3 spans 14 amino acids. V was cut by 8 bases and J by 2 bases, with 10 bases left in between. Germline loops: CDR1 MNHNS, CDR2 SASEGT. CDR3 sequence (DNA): TGTGCCAGCGGAGGACACCCCTATAATTCACCCCTCCACTTT. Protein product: CASGGHPYNSPLHF.

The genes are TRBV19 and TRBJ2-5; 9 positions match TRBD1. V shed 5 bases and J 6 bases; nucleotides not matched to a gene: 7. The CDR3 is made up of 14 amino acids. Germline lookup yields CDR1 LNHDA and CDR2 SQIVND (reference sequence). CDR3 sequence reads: CASSGDREKKTQYF. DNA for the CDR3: TGTGCCAGTAGTGGGGACAGGGAGAAGAAGACCCAGTACTTC. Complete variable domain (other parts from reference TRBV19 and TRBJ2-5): DGGITQSPKYLFRKEGQNVTLSCEQNLNHDAMYWYRQDPGQGLRLIYYSQIVNDFQKGDIAEGYSVSREKKESFPLTVTSAQKNPTAFYLCASSGDREKKTQYFGPGTRLLVL.